The 23 T cell receptor beta chains presented below share a single source sample, sequenced in a study of long-term antiretroviral therapy in people with HIV. Sequencing relied on immunoSEQ assay v3.0, run at survey level. Profiled with immunoSEQ multiplex PCR; TCRdb holds only in-frame clones, not every one. The sample records approximately 29,000 clones, 78% being singletons. The input for sequencing was unsorted PBMCs, taken 1.5 years before starting antiretroviral therapy. Source of these receptors: a man younger than 30 with HIV.

The rearrangement joins TRBV6-1 to TRBJ2-2; no reliable D call. V lost 2 bases, J lost 2 bases, and 0 bases lay in between. CDR1 and CDR2 from the germline V gene are MNHNS and SASEGT. This CDR3 spans 12 amino acids. The CDR3 DNA reads TGTGCCAGCAGTGAAAACACCGGGGAGCTGTTTTTT. This encodes CASSENTGELFF.

The rearrangement joins TRBV19 to TRBJ2-7; 11 positions match TRBD2. The CDR3 has 15 residues. Trimming took 7 bases from V and 1 from J; bases not matched to a gene: 6. Germline V gives CDR1 LNHDA, CDR2 SQIVND (reference sequence). The CDR3: CASIGLAGGSYEQYF. CDR3 bases: TGTGCCAGTATCGGGCTAGCGGGAGGTTCCTACGAGCAGTACTTC.

This chain uses TRBV4-1 with TRBJ1-1; D is unclear. CDR3 length equals 14 residues. Trimming removed 1 base at V and 4 bases at J, with 10 bases between. CDR1 is MGHRA and CDR2 is YSYEKL in the germline V gene. CDR3 protein: CASSQVEGSTEAFF. CDR3 DNA sequence: TGCGCCAGCAGCCAAGTGGAGGGTAGCACTGAAGCTTTCTTT.

The J gene is TRBJ2-5, the V gene TRBV25-1; D not resolved. With the DNA end fitting TRBJ2-7 better, the J assignment may be wrong. The V gene's germline CDR1 is MGHDK and CDR2 SYGVNS. The CDR3 covers 12 residues. This chain's CDR3 is CASSAASYEQYF. DNA of the CDR3: TGTGCCAGCAGTGCGGCCAGCTACGAGCAGTACTTC.

This clone was seen a handful of times. V and J are TRBV19 and TRBJ2-2, with 9 bases matching TRBD2. The CDR3 has 16 amino acids. V lost 6 bases to trimming and J lost 2 bases; unmatched junction nucleotides: 7. Germline values: CDR1 LNHDA, CDR2 SQIVND (reference sequence). CDR3 in DNA: TGTGCCAGTAGGGTTATTAGCGGGAGAAACACCGGGGAGCTGTTTTTT. Protein product: CASRVISGRNTGELFF.

This chain links TRBV2 with TRBJ2-7; D unresolved. Trimming stripped 2 bases from V and 5 bases from J, with 13 bases between. The CDR3 length is 14 residues. Germline loops: CDR1 SNHLY, CDR2 FYNNEI. As DNA, the CDR3 is TGTGCCAGCAGTGAATTTGGGCGCCATAACGAGCAGTACTTC. Amino acid sequence: CASSEFGRHNEQYF.

The chain couples TRBV30 to TRBJ1-3; D not resolved. CDR3 length: 16 residues. Trimming left V 3 bases short and J 0 bases short, with 15 bases between. CDR1 is GTSNPN, CDR2 SVGIG, per germline (reference sequence). The CDR3 coding sequence is TGTGCCTGGAGGGCAGCTTCCGATTTCTCTGGAAACACCATATATTTT. Encoded protein: CAWRAASDFSGNTIYF.

The chain carries TRBV7-3 and TRBJ2-1; 8 bases agree with TRBD2. The trim removed 1 base at V and 5 bases at J, leaving 1 base unmatched. This CDR3 comprises 14 residues. Per the germline V gene, CDR1 is SGHTA and CDR2 is FQGTGA. CDR3 bases: TGTGCCAGCAGCTTAATCGGGGGGGACAATGAGCAGTTCTTC. As protein: CASSLIGGDNEQFF.

In this sample, this clone turned up once. V gene TRBV5-4 combines with J gene TRBJ2-1; TRBD2 might be the D (6 bases). Deletions cut 0 bases from V and 7 bases from J, with 14 bases between. CDR1 is SGHNT, CDR2 YYREEE, per germline (reference sequence). This CDR3 is 15 amino acids long. CDR3 bases: TGTGCCAGCAGCTTGGGAGCGGGCCCTGGGAATGAGCAGTTCTTC. Residues: CASSLGAGPGNEQFF.

V and J are TRBV6-1 and TRBJ1-4; D gene ambiguous. This CDR3 comprises 15 residues. Trimming took 4 bases from V and 2 from J, leaving 11 bases between them. Per germline, CDR1 MNHNS and CDR2 SASEGT. The CDR3 bases are TGTGCCAGCAGTGTCGTCTTGTCCACTAATGAAAAACTGTTTTTT. Encoded protein: CASSVVLSTNEKLFF.

The chain couples TRBV27 to TRBJ1-1, with 9 nucleotides matching TRBD1. V gave up 5 bases and J gave up 1 base; unmatched junction bases: 5. Germline V gene data show CDR1 as MNHEY and CDR2 as SMNVEV (reference sequence). CDR3 length: 15 residues. The CDR3 sequence: CASSPSGQGNTEAFF. The DNA for the CDR3 is TGTGCCAGCAGTCCCTCGGGACAGGGGAACACTGAAGCTTTCTTT.

The chain links TRBV19 to TRBJ2-1; tentative D call: TRBD2 (7 bases). CDR1 and CDR2 from the germline V gene are LNHDA and SQIVND (reference sequence). This CDR3 is 16 amino acids long. The V and J ends lost 3 bases and 5 bases respectively, with 17 bases between them. CDR3 sequence (DNA): TGTGCCAGTAGTATGGAGGGGGGGCTCGGGAACAATGAGCAGTTCTTC. It is translated as CASSMEGGLGNNEQFF.

This chain links TRBV19 with TRBJ1-2; D call uncertain. V was pared by 3 bases and J by 9 bases, with 8 bases between. CDR3 length equals 11 residues. Germline loops: CDR1 LNHDA, CDR2 SQIVND (reference sequence). CDR3 coding DNA: TGTGCCAGTAGTATGCAGAGAAGCTACACCTTC. Amino acids: CASSMQRSYTF.

The chain uses TRBV9 and TRBJ2-5; D is unresolved. The CDR3 loop spans 14 amino acids. CDR1 and CDR2 (germline): SGDLS, YYNGEE. Trimming left V 0 bases short and J 5 bases short, with 11 bases between. The CDR3 bases are TGTGCCAGCAGCGTAGAGGATGGGTCCGAGACCCAGTACTTC. As protein: CASSVEDGSETQYF.

This chain joins TRBV9 and TRBJ1-5; D may be TRBD1 (6 bases). The CDR3 totals 15 residues. Germline values: CDR1 SGDLS, CDR2 YYNGEE. V dropped 3 bases and J dropped 1 base, with 11 bases sitting between them. CDR3 DNA: TGTGCCAGCAGCGCACAGGGTTACAGCAATCAGCCCCAGCATTTT. Amino acids: CASSAQGYSNQPQHF.

The chain links TRBV7-9 to TRBJ1-3; D may be TRBD1 (5 bases). Per germline, CDR1 SEHNR and CDR2 FQNEAQ (reference sequence). CDR3 length: 17 residues. Between the trimmed V and J ends, which lost 5 bases and 4 bases, there was a span of 21 bases. DNA of the CDR3: TGTGCCAGCAGCCTTAAGGACCCCAGGGCCTTGGGAAACACCATATATTTT. Its protein product is CASSLKDPRALGNTIYF.

The chain uses TRBV27 and TRBJ1-1; 7 positions match TRBD1. The germline V gene has CDR1 MNHEY and CDR2 SMNVEV (reference sequence). The CDR3 totals 14 residues. V lost 4 bases, J lost 5 bases, and 7 bases stayed unmatched. The CDR3 region is CASSSRQGITEAFF. CDR3 nucleotide sequence: TGTGCCAGCAGTTCCAGACAGGGTATTACTGAAGCTTTCTTT.

The table lists this clone with a few counts. The chain recombines TRBV15 with TRBJ2-2, with 10 bases aligning to TRBD2. J gave up 0 bases and V 5 bases, and 6 bases lay outside the gene matches. Germline loops: CDR1 LNHNV, CDR2 YYDKDF (reference sequence). The CDR3 is 17 amino acids. The CDR3 region is CATSGGSGGANTGELFF. CDR3 sequence (DNA): TGTGCCACCAGCGGTGGGAGCGGGGGGGCGAACACCGGGGAGCTGTTTTTT.

This clone was observed once. The chain carries TRBV27 and TRBJ2-3; 8 bases agree with TRBD1. J was trimmed by 4 bases and V by 2 bases; bases with no gene match: 5. The CDR3 has 15 residues. CDR1 and CDR2 from the germline V gene are MNHEY and SMNVEV (reference sequence). CDR3 residues: CASSLTGGRADTQYF. CDR3 DNA: TGTGCCAGCAGTTTAACAGGGGGACGTGCAGATACGCAGTATTTT.

The rearrangement uses TRBV5-1 and TRBJ1-2, with D hard to call. Between the trimmed V and J ends, which lost 7 bases and 2 bases, there was a span of 12 bases. This CDR3 is 13 amino acids long. The germline gives CDR1 SGHRS, CDR2 YFSETQ. CDR3 sequence: CASVPDGNYGYTF. As DNA, the CDR3 is TGCGCCAGCGTTCCGGACGGGAACTATGGCTACACCTTC.

In its sample, this clone was seen a few times. The genes are TRBV7-9 and TRBJ2-2, with unresolved D. CDR1 is SEHNR and CDR2 is FQNEAQ in the germline V gene (reference sequence). V was trimmed by 1 base and J by 6 bases, leaving 6 bases between them. CDR3 length: 13 residues. CDR3 sequence: CASSLVMPGELFF. The CDR3 nucleotides are TGTGCCAGCAGCTTAGTAATGCCCGGGGAGCTGTTTTTT.

This rearrangement joins TRBV7-9 to TRBJ2-5; D is uncertain. The V gene's germline CDR1 is SEHNR and CDR2 FQNEAQ (reference sequence). The germline V and J ends were trimmed by 1 base and 0 bases, with 12 bases remaining between them. This CDR3 has 16 residues. In DNA, the CDR3 is TGTGCCAGCAGCTTAGAGTTATCGCGGTACCAAGAGACCCAGTACTTC. Amino acids: CASSLELSRYQETQYF.

V gene TRBV2 combines with J gene TRBJ2-5; D is possibly TRBD2 (5 bases). This CDR3 contains 13 residues. The germline gives CDR1 SNHLY, CDR2 FYNNEI. V lost 5 bases and J 0 bases, leaving 7 bases between the germline ends. The CDR3 protein is CASSRDYQETQYF. CDR3 DNA sequence: TGTGCCAGCAGTCGGGATTACCAAGAGACCCAGTACTTC.